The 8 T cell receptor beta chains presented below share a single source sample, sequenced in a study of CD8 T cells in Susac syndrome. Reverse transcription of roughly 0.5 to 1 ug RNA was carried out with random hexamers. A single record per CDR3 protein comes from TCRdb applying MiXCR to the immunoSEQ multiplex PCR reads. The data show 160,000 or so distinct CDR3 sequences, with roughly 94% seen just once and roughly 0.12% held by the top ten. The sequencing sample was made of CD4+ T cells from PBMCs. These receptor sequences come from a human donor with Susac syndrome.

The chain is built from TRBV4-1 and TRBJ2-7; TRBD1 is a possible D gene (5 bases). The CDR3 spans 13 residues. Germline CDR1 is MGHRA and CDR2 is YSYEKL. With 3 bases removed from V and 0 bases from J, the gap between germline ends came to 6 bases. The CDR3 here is CASSQGPSYEQYF. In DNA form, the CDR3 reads TGCGCCAGCAGCCAGGGGCCCTCCTACGAGCAGTACTTC.

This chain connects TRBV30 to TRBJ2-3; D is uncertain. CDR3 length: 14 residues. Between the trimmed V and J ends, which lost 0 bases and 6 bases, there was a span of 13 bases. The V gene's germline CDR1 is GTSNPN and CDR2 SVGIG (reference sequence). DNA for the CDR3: TGTGCCTGGAGTGTCCTAGTAGGCCCGGATACGCAGTATTTT. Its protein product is CAWSVLVGPDTQYF. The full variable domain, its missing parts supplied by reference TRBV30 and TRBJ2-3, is SQTIHQWPATLVQPVGSPLSLECTVEGTSNPNLYWYRQAAGRGLQLLFYSVGIGQISSEVPQNLSASRPQDRQFILSSKKLLLSDSGFYLCAWSVLVGPDTQYFGPGTRLTVL.

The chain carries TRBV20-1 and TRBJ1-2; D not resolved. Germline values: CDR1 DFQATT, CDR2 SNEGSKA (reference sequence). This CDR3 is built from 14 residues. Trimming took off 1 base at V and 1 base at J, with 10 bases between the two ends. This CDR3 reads CSARVSLVNYGYTF. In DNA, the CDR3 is TGCAGTGCTAGAGTTTCGCTAGTTAACTATGGCTACACCTTC.

The CDR3 nucleotides are TGTGCCAGCTCACCACCAGGAGGGGATCATGGCTACACCTTC. Translation: CASSPPGGDHGYTF. V usage is TRBV18 and J usage is TRBJ1-2, with a weak D call TRBD1 (5 bases). Germline V CDR1 and CDR2: KGHSH, LQKENI. Deletions cut 0 bases from V and 6 bases from J, with 11 bases between. The CDR3 spans 14 residues.

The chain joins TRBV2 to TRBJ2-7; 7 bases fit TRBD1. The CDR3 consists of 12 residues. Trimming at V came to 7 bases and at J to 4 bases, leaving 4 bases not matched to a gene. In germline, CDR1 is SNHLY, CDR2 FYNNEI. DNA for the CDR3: TGTGCCAGCAATCTACAGGGGTACGAGCAGTACTTC. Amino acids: CASNLQGYEQYF.

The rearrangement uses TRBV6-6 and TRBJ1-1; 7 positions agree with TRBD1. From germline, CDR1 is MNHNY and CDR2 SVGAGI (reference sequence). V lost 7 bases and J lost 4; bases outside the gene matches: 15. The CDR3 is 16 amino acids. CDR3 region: CASTQQVLGGGTEAFF. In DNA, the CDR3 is TGTGCCAGCACCCAGCAGGTATTAGGGGGCGGCACTGAAGCTTTCTTT.

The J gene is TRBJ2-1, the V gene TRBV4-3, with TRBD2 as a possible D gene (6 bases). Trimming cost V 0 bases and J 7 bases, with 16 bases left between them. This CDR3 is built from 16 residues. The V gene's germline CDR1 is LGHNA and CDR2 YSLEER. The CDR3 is CASSQDRDSHRNEQFF. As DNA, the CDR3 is TGCGCCAGCAGCCAAGATCGGGACTCTCATAGGAATGAGCAGTTCTTC.

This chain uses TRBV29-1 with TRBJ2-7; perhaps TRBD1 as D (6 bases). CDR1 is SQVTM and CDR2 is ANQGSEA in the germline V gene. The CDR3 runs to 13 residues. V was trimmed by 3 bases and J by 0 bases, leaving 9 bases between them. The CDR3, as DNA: TGCAGCGTTGAGGGGACACACTCCTACGAGCAGTACTTC. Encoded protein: CSVEGTHSYEQYF.